The T cell receptor beta chain under discussion was sequenced for a study of shared clonotypes between healthy human individuals (dated by TCRdb to the early 2020s). At the level of the whole study: Two women and a few men aged 18 to 49 years were included in the cohort. Per donor, three plates each were used for CD4 naive and CD4 memory, two for CD8 naive, and one for CD8 memory. Blood TCR repertoires of roughly 5 healthy adults were deeply sequenced to estimate repertoire size and the extent of clonotype sharing between individuals. Libraries were prepared and TCR repertoires were sequenced by different laboratories using diverse techniques, in order to increase sequencing depth and limit assay-specific biases. Each donor's leukapheresis produced roughly between about 0.9 and 9.5 billion PBMCs. The study at large found these results: Pairwise subsampling led to the expectation that sequencing depth would affect the degree of clonotype sharing among donors. Because the study included a small number of donors, the genetic and exposure-history diversity represented was limited. Higher generation probabilities were observed for clonotypes shared by all four sorted-subset donors than for non-shared clonotypes. Only blood was sampled, and tissue TCR repertoires likely differ from those in blood. Naive subsets generally had larger estimated clonotype richness than memory subsets did. When several donors were compared, the shared fraction of clonotypes was about 5% for naive CD4, roughly 3.3% for naive CD8, 2% to 2.5% for memory CD4, and 0.4% for memory CD8. Rarefaction of sorted-subset datasets indicated incomplete sequencing despite the large sequencing depth.

With regard to this clone: The specificity of this receptor is unknown. Qualities for individual bases were not recorded, and no much larger clone is one base off.

For the CD8 naive samples, CD45RO-negative cells were positively selected for CCR7, yielding a CD45RA+CCR7+ population from which TemRA cells were excluded. The donors were healthy, HIV-negative adults with no recently reported acute infections or vaccinations. All donors were Caucasian adults living in Nashville, Tennessee, USA. Blood was obtained by leukapheresis, after which PBMCs were separated by Ficoll-Histopaque density gradient centrifugation and cryopreserved in liquid nitrogen vapor phase. Analytical flow cytometry was used to check the purity and quantity of every magnetically sorted T cell population. From each sorted fraction, genomic DNA was isolated and quantified by UV absorbance on a Nanodrop 2000c. The germline V gene sets CDR1 to SQVTM and CDR2 to ANQGSEA. Trimming takes 7 bases off V and 3 bases off J; junction bases not matched to a gene: 30. The CDR3 sequence holds 21 residues, the cysteine and phenylalanine included. Left in the record is the CDR3 DNA by itself, 63 bases read in frame from the first base.

TCR CDR3 regions were amplified from genomic DNA by multiplex PCR using the deep immunoSEQ assay. Genomic DNA extracted from each cell subset was distributed evenly over all wells of several immunoSEQ 96-well plates, and each plate served as one replicate. For sorted subsets, each replicate PCR was loaded with 200 ng genomic DNA, equivalent to 30,000 to 35,000 T cell genomes. Purified libraries were quantified with a Qubit 3.0 fluorometer, sized on a Bioanalyzer 2100, and re-quantified with the KAPA Library Quantification kit. Each immunoSEQ 96-well plate was sequenced on its own single-read 150-cycle Illumina NextSeq 550 flow cell. The original pipeline was this. Because the immunoSEQ output held only junctional sequences and lacked quality scores, the filtering could not match the filtering applied to full-length reads. Sequences were annotated with PyIR, a Python wrapper for IgBLAST v1.9, and V/J genes and CDR3 were assigned using IMGT germline references. Any read was removed if the V/J assignment was weak (E-value above 1e-6), the CDR3 was missing, or the read contained stop codons, out-of-frame junctions, or ambiguous translated residues. A V3J clonotype was defined by an identical inferred V gene, J gene, and CDR3 amino acid sequence. Percentage overlap between repertoires was computed as shared unique clonotypes divided by the size of the smaller repertoire. Richness of each repertoire was evaluated using RTK rarefaction, the Chao1 estimator, and Recon v2.1 estimates of unobserved clonotypes. For all TCRbeta clonotypes obtained by the gDNA method from several donors, generation probabilities were computed with OLGA. TCRdb limited this immuneACCESS table to in-frame rearrangements with V and J called. A share of clones is missing; checked studies link under half to unresolved V genes, and the rest is unexplained. That table gives V, J and clone size, and the DNA gave D and trimming. In this sample the table shows some 2.1 million clones, approximately 95% of which occur a single time. The top ten clones comprise 0.85% to 1.2% of the sample.

Sequencing was done on a sample of naive CD8+ T cells sorted from blood. According to the study, the label for this sample's cell subset or site signals: CD45RA+CCR7+. The V and J segments used are TRBV29-1 and TRBJ2-5; 9 bases in the junction line up with TRBD1. The TCR was taken from a man between 18 and 35 years old in good health. Here the CDR3 is given as CSAGPAVRSQLTGGREETQYF. The DNA reads TGCAGCGCTGGGCCTGCAGTGAGGTCTCAATTGACAGGGGGTCGGGAAGAGACCCAGTACTTC.